A selection of T cell receptor beta chains follows, all from one sample in a study of T cell responses to AZD1222 COVID-19 vaccine. The repertoire was sequenced with immunoSEQ multiplex PCR; TCRdb's copy has only in-frame clones and lacks some. The sample lists approximately 17,000 clones; around 80% were seen once. Sequenced here: peripheral blood, sampled 28 days after the second AZD1222 dose. Receptor source: an adult who received the AZD1222 COVID-19 vaccine. Both conserved end residues are part of each CDR3. Some rows have no size entry. The others give once, few or many, or a class for an expanded clone.

j_call clone_size v_call cdr3_aa
TRBJ1-1 - TRBV12-5 CASGLSEANTEAFF
TRBJ2-7 few TRBV4-1 CASSQGASEDAEQYF
TRBJ2-7 few TRBV6-5 CAVSGGLVYEQYF
TRBJ2-2 - TRBV10-2 CATSTPGQGAGELFF
TRBJ1-6 - TRBV9 CASSDRLGRTLHF
TRBJ2-2 - TRBV7-9 CASSAPGQGIFGELFF
TRBJ1-3 - TRBV5-8 CASSLGLGAGNTIYF
TRBJ1-5 - TRBV2 CASSGGQGGYSNQPQHF
TRBJ1-2 - TRBV5-6 CASSGRQGARDGYTF
TRBJ2-7 - TRBV11-3 CASSPRLAGPREQYF
TRBJ1-2 - TRBV7-9 CASSSSDPYGYTF
TRBJ2-7 - TRBV7-9 CASSLATSSYEQYF
TRBJ2-1 - TRBV4-3 CASSQAESSYNEQFF
TRBJ1-3 - TRBV19 CASRESVNTIYF
TRBJ2-1 - TRBV6-2/TRBV6-3 CASSPSETRYEQFF
TRBJ1-2 - TRBV19 CASTGETNYGYTF
TRBJ2-3 - TRBV5-1 CASRSGKSADTQYF
TRBJ1-2 once TRBV2 CASSGSRDRGPYGYTF
TRBJ2-7 - TRBV10-3 CAIRDREYEQYF
TRBJ1-2 - TRBV4-1 CASSQDMVGGYTF
TRBJ1-1 - TRBV21-1 CASSKTRRGTEAFF
TRBJ2-5 - TRBV4-3 CASSRTSGETQYF
TRBJ2-1 - TRBV20-1 CSASRWNEQFF
TRBJ1-1 - TRBV2 CASTPATGQSEAFF
TRBJ2-5 - TRBV7-8 CASSKRTAQETQYF
TRBJ2-7 few TRBV13 CASSLRGGEQYF
TRBJ1-2 - TRBV19 CASSIDRRQGGNYGYTF
TRBJ2-1 - TRBV7-2 CASSYNLDTSEQFF
TRBJ2-1 - TRBV15 CAGREHNEQFF
TRBJ1-2 - TRBV7-9 CASSFDYGYTF
TRBJ1-5 - TRBV7-8 CASSINSNQPQHF
TRBJ2-5 - TRBV5-1 CASKGLAGPQETQYF
TRBJ2-7 few TRBV10-1 CASSELAGLDYEQYF
TRBJ1-3 - TRBV10-3 CAISDGQGTGNTIYF
TRBJ1-2 - TRBV5-5 CASSPGQDYGYTF
TRBJ2-7 - TRBV10-3 CAISDHEGVDEQYF
TRBJ2-1 - TRBV7-8 CASSFGGYNEQFF
TRBJ2-3 - TRBV5-5 CASSLVVSGGRDTQYF
TRBJ2-2 few TRBV18 CASSPASVNTGELFF
TRBJ1-4 few TRBV18 CASSPPMGSNEKLFF
TRBJ1-1 - TRBV3-1/TRBV3-2 CASSQGNSGTGAFF
TRBJ1-2 - TRBV28 CASSWAGKNYGYTF
TRBJ2-5 - TRBV6-1 CASSVGLAGGRETQYF
TRBJ1-3 - TRBV19 CASADSSGNTIYF
TRBJ1-4 once TRBV2 CASSVQGSRVEKLFF